This T cell receptor beta chain stems from a study of blood T cell repertoires in COVID-19. The overall study: Specimens from acute and convalescent COVID-19 originated in the United States, Italy and Spain. PBMCs, B-cell-depleted T cells, or T cells were the source of the cDNA or gDNA that made up the material.

Germline trimming cut 6 bases from V and 0 bases from J; bases unmatched to any gene: 8. Germline-derived CDR1 and CDR2 are SQVTM and ANQGSEA. CDR3 length equals 16 residues. Patients of the Seattle cohort, enrolled during active infection, were followed longitudinally. Authors' analysis steps: Amplification with reference gene primers provided the estimates of nucleated cell counts. Produced via immunoSEQ multiplex PCR; TCRdb's table is partial and in-frame only. D and trimming come from the DNA, and the V and J calls and clone size come from that table. The sample records about 120,000 clones, around 90% being singletons.

What was sequenced was peripheral blood. The sequence was obtained from a woman in her sixties with COVID-19, enrolled during active disease. The chain joins TRBV29-1 to TRBJ2-1, with TRBD2 matching 10 bases. CDR3 protein: CSVKTSGAGSYNEQFF. DNA for the CDR3: TGCAGCGTGAAAACTAGCGGGGCCGGCTCCTACAATGAGCAGTTCTTC.